Following are 27 T cell receptor beta chains from one sample sequenced in a study of identifying expanded T cells in peripheral blood. Some clones are missing from TCRdb's copy, which holds only in-frame ones; the method was immunoSEQ multiplex PCR. Found here are about 78,000 clones, roughly 81% of them singletons; the top ten hold 15% to 20%. Sequencing used blood. The receptors here all came from a person aged 18 to 75 in good health.

This clone was found a few times. The chain recombines TRBV28 with TRBJ1-5, with a weak D call TRBD1 (5 bases). This CDR3 has 14 amino acids. Germline lookup yields CDR1 MDHEN and CDR2 SYDVKM. V shed 5 bases and J shed 6 bases, with 14 bases lying between them. In DNA, the CDR3 is TGTGCCAGCAGTACCCCGGGGCGAAGTCAGCCCCAGCATTTT. Encoded protein: CASSTPGRSQPQHF.

V gene TRBV5-6 combines with J gene TRBJ2-2, with 7 bases identical to TRBD2. The CDR3 extends over 18 amino acids. Germline V gene sequence: CDR1 SGHDT, CDR2 YYEEEE. V shed 1 base and J 7 bases; nucleotides not matched to a gene: 16. The CDR3, as DNA: TGTGCCAGCAGCTTGCAGATGGGGACTACTTCGGGGGTCGGGGAGCTGTTTTTT. The encoded protein is CASSLQMGTTSGVGELFF. Full variable domain (outside the CDR3, taken from reference TRBV5-6 and TRBJ2-2): DAGVTQSPTHLIKTRGQQVTLRCSPKSGHDTVSWYQQALGQGPQFIFQYYEEEERQRGNFPDRFSGHQFPNYSSELNVNALLLGDSALYLCASSLQMGTTSGVGELFFGEGSRLTVL.

This clone occurred once. The chain joins TRBV28 to TRBJ2-3, with TRBD2 identical over 7 bases. The germline gives CDR1 MDHEN, CDR2 SYDVKM. This CDR3 contains 16 residues. Unmatched junction bases numbered 11, after V lost 5 bases and J lost 3 bases. The CDR3 coding sequence is TGTGCCAGCAGTACGCCGGGGGGAGAGGGGACAGATACGCAGTATTTT. It specifies CASSTPGGEGTDTQYF.

The chain uses TRBV7-9 and TRBJ1-1; 7 nucleotides agree with TRBD1. The CDR3 has 17 residues. V gave up 5 bases and J gave up 3 bases; unmatched junction bases: 15. Germline loops: CDR1 SEHNR, CDR2 FQNEAQ (reference sequence). CDR3 protein: CASSPRTGVPGDTEAFF. CDR3 in DNA: TGTGCCAGCAGCCCTCGGACAGGCGTGCCTGGGGACACTGAAGCTTTCTTT.

This clone was picked up a small number of times. The chain employs TRBV18 and TRBJ1-1; D uncertain. The CDR3 is 11 residues long. Germline values: CDR1 KGHSH, CDR2 LQKENI. V lost 3 bases and J 4 bases, leaving 3 bases between the germline ends. The CDR3 DNA sequence: TGTGCCAGCTCACCCTCCACTGAAGCTTTCTTT. Translation gives CASSPSTEAFF.

The chain has TRBV14 and TRBJ2-2; TRBD2 matches 9 bases. Per the germline V gene, CDR1 is SGHDN and CDR2 is FVKESK. The V and J ends lost 6 bases and 6 bases, in that order; junction bases with no gene match: 14. This CDR3 is 17 amino acids long. In nucleotides, the CDR3 is TGTGCCAGCAGTCATCTCGGAGTAGCGGGAGCGGCCGGGGAGCTGTTTTTT. This encodes CASSHLGVAGAAGELFF.

The chain uses TRBV4-1 and TRBJ2-1; 11 bases agree with TRBD2. With 4 bases clipped from V and 4 bases from J, the junction kept 6 bases outside the gene matches. This CDR3 spans 16 amino acids. In germline, CDR1 is MGHRA, CDR2 YSYEKL. The CDR3 sequence: CASSLMLAGGYNEQFF. CDR3 DNA: TGCGCCAGCAGCCTTATGCTAGCGGGAGGATACAATGAGCAGTTCTTC.

J is TRBJ2-7 and V is TRBV23-1, with 10 bases fitting TRBD2. TRBV23-1 is identified as an open reading frame with a role that is uncertain. Trimming cost V 3 bases and J 3 bases; bases outside gene matches: 11. The CDR3 loop spans 17 amino acids. The CDR3 region is CASSHPLAGETFYEQYF. DNA for the CDR3: TGCGCCAGCAGTCATCCCCTAGCGGGAGAGACTTTCTACGAGCAGTACTTC.

The chain couples TRBV6-1 to TRBJ2-1; 13 nucleotides line up with TRBD2. Germline loops: CDR1 MNHNS, CDR2 SASEGT. J lost 7 bases, V lost 3 bases, and 6 bases had no gene match. CDR3 length equals 16 residues. The CDR3 here is CASSDPGLAGVNEQFF. DNA of the CDR3: TGTGCCAGCAGTGACCCCGGACTAGCGGGAGTAAATGAGCAGTTCTTC.

This clone has just a few counts. The chain carries TRBV30 and TRBJ2-1, with unresolved D. Germline values: CDR1 GTSNPN, CDR2 SVGIG (reference sequence). Trimming cost V 3 bases and J 4 bases, with 10 bases left between them. The CDR3 spans 13 residues. CDR3 sequence reads: CAWSFPSYNEQFF. In nucleotides, the CDR3 is TGTGCCTGGAGCTTTCCCTCTTACAATGAGCAGTTCTTC. Combining the CDR3 with reference TRBV30 and TRBJ2-1 gives the whole variable domain SQTIHQWPATLVQPVGSPLSLECTVEGTSNPNLYWYRQAAGRGLQLLFYSVGIGQISSEVPQNLSASRPQDRQFILSSKKLLLSDSGFYLCAWSFPSYNEQFFGPGTRLTVL.

The V call is TRBV6-5, the J call TRBJ2-1, with D possibly called TRBD1 or TRBD2 (5 bases each). The CDR3 runs to 12 residues. Germline V CDR1 and CDR2: MNHEY, SVGAGI. The V end lost 0 bases, the J end lost 10 bases, and 7 bases lay between the germline ends. The CDR3 DNA reads as TGTGCCAGCAGTTACTCGGGACGCGAGCAGTTCTTC. Its protein product is CASSYSGREQFF.

This rearrangement joins TRBV4-1 to TRBJ2-7; tentative D call: TRBD2 (5 bases). CDR1 is MGHRA, CDR2 YSYEKL, per germline. V lost 0 bases and J 0 bases, leaving 12 bases between the germline ends. The CDR3 runs to 16 residues. This CDR3 reads CASSQDGSGNSYEQYF. DNA of the CDR3: TGCGCCAGCAGCCAAGATGGCAGCGGAAACTCCTACGAGCAGTACTTC.

A few counts support this clone. One end of the junction does not line up with germline, which may come from a read error. The chain joins TRBV7-7 to TRBJ2-3; 8 bases match TRBD1. Germline V gene data show CDR1 as SSHAT and CDR2 as FNYEAQ (reference sequence). The CDR3 runs 15 residues. As DNA, the CDR3 is TGTGCTAGCAGCCGGGGGACAGGCAACACAGATACGCAGTATTTT. Translated, it gives CASSRGTGNTDTQYF.

The rearrangement uses TRBV7-3 and TRBJ1-1; 8 bases align to TRBD1. With V trimmed by 5 bases and J by 3 bases, 5 bases remained unmatched. This CDR3 has 14 amino acids. CDR1 is SGHTA and CDR2 is FQGTGA in the germline V gene. The CDR3 protein is CASSAQGGYTEAFF. CDR3 bases: TGTGCCAGCAGCGCACAGGGGGGATACACTGAAGCTTTCTTT.

V is TRBV10-3 and J is TRBJ2-2; either TRBD1 or TRBD2 may fit D (7 bases each). CDR1 and CDR2 (germline): ENHRY, SYGVKD. Deletions cut 8 bases from V and 1 base from J, with 20 bases between. This CDR3 region has 17 residues. The DNA of the CDR3 is TGTGCCATCGGGCGGGGGTCGCCAGGGGGGAACACCGGGGAGCTGTTTTTT. Residues: CAIGRGSPGGNTGELFF.

The chain has TRBV30 and TRBJ1-6; no definite D call. The germline V and J ends were trimmed by 1 base and 5 bases, with 12 bases remaining between them. Germline V gene sequence: CDR1 GTSNPN, CDR2 SVGIG (reference sequence). The CDR3 consists of 15 residues. CDR3 loop: CAWSGETRNNSPLHF. CDR3 nucleotides: TGTGCCTGGAGTGGGGAGACTCGAAATAATTCACCCCTCCACTTT. The entire variable domain, with the rest obtained from reference TRBV30 and TRBJ1-6, is as follows: SQTIHQWPATLVQPVGSPLSLECTVEGTSNPNLYWYRQAAGRGLQLLFYSVGIGQISSEVPQNLSASRPQDRQFILSSKKLLLSDSGFYLCAWSGETRNNSPLHFGNGTRLTVT.

The V call is TRBV28, the J call TRBJ2-7; perhaps TRBD2 as D (6 bases). Germline values: CDR1 MDHEN, CDR2 SYDVKM. The CDR3 loop spans 14 amino acids. Between the trimmed V and J ends, which lost 6 bases and 3 bases, there was a span of 15 bases. CDR3 sequence: CASRAWDSIYEQYF. The CDR3 coding sequence is TGTGCCAGCAGGGCTTGGGACTCCATCTACGAGCAGTACTTC.

The chain links TRBV4-1 to TRBJ2-1, with 8 nucleotides matching TRBD2. The CDR3 has 15 amino acids. After removal of 2 bases from V and 4 bases from J, the junction contained 4 bases not matched to a gene. Germline V lookup: CDR1 MGHRA, CDR2 YSYEKL. DNA of the CDR3: TGCGCCAGCAGCCAATTAGCGGGAACGTACAATGAGCAGTTCTTC. This sequence encodes CASSQLAGTYNEQFF.

This chain connects TRBV5-1 to TRBJ2-5, with D possibly matching TRBD1 (6 bases). With 3 bases removed from V and 5 bases from J, the gap between germline ends came to 17 bases. This CDR3 is built from 15 residues. Germline V gene lookup returns CDR1 SGHRS and CDR2 YFSETQ. CDR3 bases: TGCGCCAGCAGCTCGACGGCACAGGGAAGGGAGACCCAGTACTTC. Translated, it gives CASSSTAQGRETQYF.

This rearrangement joins TRBV11-2 to TRBJ2-3; the D gene is possibly TRBD1 (5 bases). The CDR3 is 16 residues long. Trimming cost V 1 base and J 0 bases, with 11 bases left between them. CDR1 SGHAT and CDR2 FQNNGV come from the germline V gene. CDR3 nucleotide sequence: TGTGCCAGCAGCTTAGGGGGCGGATGGAGCACAGATACGCAGTATTTT. This sequence encodes CASSLGGGWSTDTQYF.

This chain joins TRBV6-5 and TRBJ2-7; 10 nucleotides align to TRBD1. The CDR3 is 14 amino acids. Looked up from germline, CDR1 is MNHEY and CDR2 is SVGAGI. J gave up 4 bases and V 10 bases, and 10 bases lay outside the gene matches. CDR3 region: CANSIDRGPYEQYF. In nucleotides, the CDR3 is TGTGCCAACTCAATAGACAGGGGGCCATACGAGCAGTACTTC.

CDR3 residues: CATRSLADYEQYF. In nucleotides, the CDR3 is TGTGCCACCCGGTCCCTAGCGGACTACGAGCAGTACTTC. This chain links TRBV27 with TRBJ2-7; 7 nucleotides line up with TRBD2. CDR1 and CDR2 (germline): MNHEY, SMNVEV (reference sequence). This CDR3 region has 13 residues. V lost 10 bases and J lost 3; bases outside the gene matches: 9.

This clone was counted a single time. The gene calls are TRBV7-6 and TRBJ2-5; a possible D gene is TRBD2 (6 bases). The CDR3 loop spans 15 amino acids. Germline CDR1 SGHVS, CDR2 FNYEAQ. Trimming pared 0 bases from V and 4 bases from J, leaving 12 bases between. CDR3 in amino acids: CASSLALGRGETQYF. Here the CDR3 DNA reads TGTGCCAGCAGCTTAGCTTTGGGGCGGGGAGAGACCCAGTACTTC.

The chain uses TRBV28 and TRBJ1-1; tentative D call: TRBD1 (5 bases). The V end lost 5 bases, the J end lost 0 bases, and 10 bases lay between the germline ends. In germline, CDR1 is MDHEN, CDR2 SYDVKM. The CDR3 covers 14 residues. In nucleotides, the CDR3 is TGTGCCAGCAGTCGACAGCTCATGAACACTGAAGCTTTCTTT. This translates into CASSRQLMNTEAFF.

The V gene is TRBV6-6, the J gene TRBJ1-5, with 8 bases fitting TRBD1. The length of the CDR3 is 14 residues. J lost 7 bases, V lost 7 bases, and 9 bases had no gene match. Per germline, CDR1 MNHNY and CDR2 SVGAGI (reference sequence). The CDR3 DNA is TGTGCCAGCAATAGACAGGGGTTGGGACAGCCCCAGCATTTT. It translates to CASNRQGLGQPQHF.

V is TRBV7-2 and J is TRBJ1-1; D unclear. The germline CDR1 and CDR2 sequences are SGHTA and FQGNSA. The CDR3 consists of 15 residues. The CDR3 spells CASRVGGSMNTEAFF. The CDR3 region has the DNA TGTGCTTCTAGGGTCGGAGGATCAATGAACACTGAAGCTTTCTTT.

The chain carries TRBV4-2 and TRBJ2-1; possibly TRBD2 for D (7 bases). V lost 1 base to trimming and J lost 6 bases, with 13 bases between them. The CDR3 spans 15 residues. Germline V lookup: CDR1 LGHNA, CDR2 YNFKEQ. The DNA for the CDR3 is TGTGCCAGCAGCCAAGGGGAGGGGGGAGCCAATGAGCAGTTCTTC. Translation gives CASSQGEGGANEQFF.